This TCR beta chain was retrieved from a study of response to subunit inactivated influenza vaccine. Study-wide findings and caveats: Each seasonal influenza vaccination, the authors suggested, recruits few new T cells.

Germline values: CDR1 DFQATT, CDR2 SNEGSKA (reference sequence). The CDR3 length is 11 residues. MiXCR, run by TCRdb on the RT-PCR reads, gives a single entry per CDR3 protein. In the table there are hundreds of thousands of distinct CDR3 sequences, around 15% of which are singletons. This clonotype occurred a few times. Its antigen is as yet unknown. Source: PBMCs from blood, taken approximately 15 days before vaccination. This receptor was identified in a man over 45 who received an inactivated influenza vaccine. The genes are TRBV20-1 and TRBJ2-7; D remains ambiguous. The CDR3 DNA is TGCAGCCTTTGGCCCGCGGCCGAGCAGTACTTC. Encoded protein: CSLWPAAEQYF.